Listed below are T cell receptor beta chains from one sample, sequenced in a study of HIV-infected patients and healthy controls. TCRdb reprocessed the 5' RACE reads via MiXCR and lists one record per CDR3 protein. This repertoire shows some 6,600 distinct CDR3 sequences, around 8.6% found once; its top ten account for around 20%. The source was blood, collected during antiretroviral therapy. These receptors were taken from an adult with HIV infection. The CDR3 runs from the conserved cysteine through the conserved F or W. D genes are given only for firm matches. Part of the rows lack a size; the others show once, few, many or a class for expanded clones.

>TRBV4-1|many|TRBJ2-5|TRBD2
CASSQDWGFGGGKQETQYF
TGCGCCAGCAGCCAAGATTGGGGGTTCGGCGGGGGAAAACAAGAGACCCAGTACTTC
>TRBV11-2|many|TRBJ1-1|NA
CASSLGFSGLDAFF
TGTGCCAGCAGCTTAGGGTTTAGTGGGCTGGACGCTTTCTTT
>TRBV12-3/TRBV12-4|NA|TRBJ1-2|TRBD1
CASSYRDRGDGYTF
TGTGCCAGCAGTTACCGGGACAGGGGGGATGGCTACACCTTC
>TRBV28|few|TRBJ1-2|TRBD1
CASRLRTGGTNYGYTF
TGTGCCAGCAGGCTAAGGACAGGTGGAACTAACTATGGCTACACCTTC
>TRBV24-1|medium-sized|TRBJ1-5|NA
CATSDIRGQPQHF
TGTGCCACCAGTGATATCCGGGGCCAGCCCCAGCATTTT
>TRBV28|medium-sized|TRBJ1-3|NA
CASRLQGYSGNTIYF
TGTGCCAGCAGGCTACAGGGATACTCTGGAAACACCATATATTTT
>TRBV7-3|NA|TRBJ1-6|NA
CASSSPGNNSPLHF
TGTGCCAGCAGCTCCCCGGGGAATAATTCACCCCTCCACTTT
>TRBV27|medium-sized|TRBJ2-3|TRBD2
CASSLSGRWADTQYF
TGTGCCAGCAGTTTAAGCGGGAGGTGGGCAGATACGCAGTATTTT
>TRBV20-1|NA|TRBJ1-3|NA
CSAPTSGNTIYF
TGCAGTGCCCCCACCTCTGGAAACACCATATATTTT
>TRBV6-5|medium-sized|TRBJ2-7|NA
CASNVPTKDGAYEQYF
TGTGCCAGCAACGTCCCGACCAAGGACGGCGCCTACGAGCAGTACTTC
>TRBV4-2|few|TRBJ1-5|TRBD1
CASSQPWDSTNQPQHF
TGTGCCAGCAGCCAACCATGGGACAGCACCAATCAGCCCCAGCATTTT
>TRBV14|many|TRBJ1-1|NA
CASSQAGRLNTEAFF
TGTGCCAGCAGCCAGGCGGGCAGACTGAACACTGAAGCTTTCTTT
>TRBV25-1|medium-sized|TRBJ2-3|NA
CASSFLQDTQYF
TGTGCCAGCAGTTTTCTACAAGATACGCAGTATTTT
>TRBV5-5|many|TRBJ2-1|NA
CASSLGQYNEQFF
TGTGCCAGCAGCTTGGGACAATACAATGAGCAGTTCTTC
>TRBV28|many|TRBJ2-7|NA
CASGVYEQYF
TGTGCCAGCGGAGTCTACGAGCAGTACTTC
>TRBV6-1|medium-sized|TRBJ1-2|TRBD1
CASTPPGQELYGYTF
TGTGCCAGCACCCCGCCGGGACAGGAGCTATATGGCTACACCTTC
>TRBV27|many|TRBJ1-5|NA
CASSFGRANQPQHF
TGTGCCAGCAGTTTTGGCAGGGCTAATCAGCCCCAGCATTTT
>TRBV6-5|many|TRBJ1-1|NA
CASTTGGVAFF
TGTGCCAGCACCACTGGGGGGGTCGCTTTCTTT
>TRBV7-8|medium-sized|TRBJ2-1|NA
CASSYRRMAGRVYNEQFF
TGTGCCAGCAGCTACCGCCGTATGGCGGGGCGAGTGTACAATGAGCAGTTCTTC
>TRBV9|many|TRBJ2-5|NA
CASSVGIGETQYF
TGTGCCAGCAGCGTAGGAATTGGAGAGACCCAGTACTTC
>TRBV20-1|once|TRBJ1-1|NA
CSALNGNTEAFF
TGCAGTGCCCTTAACGGGAACACTGAAGCTTTCTTT
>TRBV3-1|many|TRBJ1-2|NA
CASSQDHGYGYTF
TGTGCCAGCAGCCAGGACCACGGCTATGGCTACACCTTC
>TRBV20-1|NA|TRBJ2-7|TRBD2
CSASFAGGNSYEQYF
TGCAGTGCTAGTTTTGCGGGAGGCAACTCCTACGAGCAGTACTTC
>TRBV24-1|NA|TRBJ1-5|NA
CATSDPNNYSNQPQHF
TGTGCCACCAGTGACCCAAATAATTATAGCAATCAGCCCCAGCATTTT
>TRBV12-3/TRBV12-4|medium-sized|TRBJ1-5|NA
CASSLGWEGNQPQHF
TGTGCCAGCAGTTTAGGATGGGAAGGCAATCAGCCCCAGCATTTT
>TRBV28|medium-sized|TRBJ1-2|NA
CASSATQGSPDYGYTF
TGTGCCAGCAGTGCGACGCAGGGGTCCCCAGATTATGGCTACACCTTC
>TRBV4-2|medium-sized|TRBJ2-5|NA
CASSQGSGRSRQETQYF
TGTGCCAGCAGCCAAGGTTCGGGGCGGTCCCGGCAAGAGACCCAGTACTTC
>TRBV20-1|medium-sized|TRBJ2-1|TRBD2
CSAPAAGGGNEQFF
TGCAGTGCCCCCGCAGCGGGGGGCGGAAATGAGCAGTTCTTC
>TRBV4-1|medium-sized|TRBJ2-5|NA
CASSQAWGMETQYF
TGCGCCAGCAGCCAAGCTTGGGGTATGGAGACCCAGTACTTC
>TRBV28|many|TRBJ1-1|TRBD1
CASRGTGATEAFF
TGTGCCAGCAGGGGGACAGGGGCCACTGAAGCTTTCTTT
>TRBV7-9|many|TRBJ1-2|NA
CASSLSGVDDTF
TGTGCCAGCAGCTTATCCGGAGTCGACGACACCTTC
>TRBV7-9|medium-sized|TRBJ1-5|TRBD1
CASSSHDWTGVRQPQHF
TGTGCCAGCAGCTCACATGATTGGACAGGGGTTCGACAGCCCCAGCATTTT
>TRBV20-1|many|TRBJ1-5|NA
CSARGRAGSSNQPQHF
TGCAGTGCTAGAGGGCGTGCAGGGAGCAGCAATCAGCCCCAGCATTTT
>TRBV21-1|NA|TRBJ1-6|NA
CASSTCRGPSPLHF
TGTGCCAGCAGCACCTGCAGGGGGCCTTCACCCCTCCACTTT
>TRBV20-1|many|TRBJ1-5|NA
CSAIDSRYSNQPQHF
TGCAGTGCCATAGACTCACGCTATAGCAATCAGCCCCAGCATTTT
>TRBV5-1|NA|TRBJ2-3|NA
CASSLGDTQYF
TGCGCCAGCAGCCTGGGGGATACGCAGTATTTT
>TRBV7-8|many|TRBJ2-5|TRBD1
CASSFFDRVETQYF
TGTGCCAGCAGCTTCTTCGACAGGGTAGAGACCCAGTACTTC
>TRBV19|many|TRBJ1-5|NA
CASSIRAGRDNQPQHF
TGTGCCAGTAGTATAAGGGCAGGACGCGATAATCAGCCCCAGCATTTT
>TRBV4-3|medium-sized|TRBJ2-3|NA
CASSQDISDTDTQYF
TGCGCCAGCAGCCAAGATATTAGCGACACAGATACGCAGTATTTT
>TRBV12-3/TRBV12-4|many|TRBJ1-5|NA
CASTPDFGQPQHF
TGTGCCAGCACCCCGGATTTTGGGCAGCCCCAGCATTTT
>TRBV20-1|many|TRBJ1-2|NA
CSARAVGRPRSHHYGYTF
TGCAGTGCTAGAGCTGTGGGGCGTCCGAGATCGCACCACTATGGCTACACCTTC
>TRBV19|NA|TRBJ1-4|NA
CASSIRLGAASNEKLFF
TGTGCCAGTAGTATTCGATTGGGAGCTGCCTCTAATGAAAAACTGTTTTTT
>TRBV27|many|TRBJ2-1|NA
CASSFQGFFSNEQFF
TGTGCCAGCAGTTTTCAGGGTTTTTTTTCCAATGAGCAGTTCTTC
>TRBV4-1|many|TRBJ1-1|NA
CASSLLGGSAEAFF
TGCGCCAGCAGCCTTCTTGGCGGGTCAGCTGAAGCTTTCTTT
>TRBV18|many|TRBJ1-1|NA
CASSGTQNTEAFF
TGTGCCAGCTCAGGGACACAGAACACTGAAGCTTTCTTT
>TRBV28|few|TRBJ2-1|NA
CASSLCNTLADEQFF
TGTGCCAGCAGTTTATGCAACACCCTGGCCGATGAGCAGTTCTTC
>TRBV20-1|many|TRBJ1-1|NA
CSARDLQRNTEAFF
TGCAGTGCTAGAGATCTACAGAGGAACACTGAAGCTTTCTTT
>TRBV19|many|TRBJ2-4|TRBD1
CASSARNRGLAKNIQYF
TGTGCCAGTAGTGCCCGGAACAGGGGTCTAGCCAAAAACATTCAGTACTTC
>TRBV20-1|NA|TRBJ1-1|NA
CSARDAAGNTEAFF
TGCAGTGCTAGAGATGCCGCCGGGAACACTGAAGCTTTCTTT
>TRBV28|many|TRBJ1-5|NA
CASSSSSQGSGQPQHF
TGTGCCAGCAGTTCATCTTCCCAGGGGTCGGGGCAGCCCCAGCATTTT
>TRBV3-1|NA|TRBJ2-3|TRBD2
CASSPLSGLAGRDTQYF
TGTGCCAGCAGCCCCCTCTCGGGACTAGCGGGGAGAGATACGCAGTATTTT
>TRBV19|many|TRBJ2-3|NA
CASSPLDGADTQYF
TGTGCCAGTAGCCCGTTGGACGGCGCAGATACGCAGTATTTT
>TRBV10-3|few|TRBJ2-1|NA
CAISGGDATNEQFF
TGTGCCATCAGCGGGGGAGACGCAACCAATGAGCAGTTCTTC